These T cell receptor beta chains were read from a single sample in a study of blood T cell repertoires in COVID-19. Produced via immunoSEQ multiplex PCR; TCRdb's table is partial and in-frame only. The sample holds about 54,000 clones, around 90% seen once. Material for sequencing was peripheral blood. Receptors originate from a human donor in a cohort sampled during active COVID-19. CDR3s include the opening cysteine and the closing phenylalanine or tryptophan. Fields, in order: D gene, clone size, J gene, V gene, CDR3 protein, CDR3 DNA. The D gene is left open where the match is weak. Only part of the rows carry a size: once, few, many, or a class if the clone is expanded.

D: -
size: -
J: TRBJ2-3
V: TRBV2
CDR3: CASTPDTDTQYF
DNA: TGTGCCAGCACTCCAGACACAGATACGCAGTATTTT

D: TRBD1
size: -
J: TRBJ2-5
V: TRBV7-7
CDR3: CASSPTGGRETQYF
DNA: TGTGCCAGCAGCCCTACAGGGGGCAGGGAGACCCAGTACTTC

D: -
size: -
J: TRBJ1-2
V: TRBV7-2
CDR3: CASSFSRGYGYTF
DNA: TGTGCCAGCAGCTTTTCCAGGGGATATGGCTACACCTTC

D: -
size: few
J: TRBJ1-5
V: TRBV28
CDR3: CASSLIRGNQPQHF
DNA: TGTGCCAGCAGTTTAATCAGGGGTAATCAGCCCCAGCATTTT

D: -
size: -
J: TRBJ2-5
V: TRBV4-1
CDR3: CASARGGQMRQETQYF
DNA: TGCGCCAGCGCGAGGGGGGGCCAAATGAGGCAAGAGACCCAGTACTTC

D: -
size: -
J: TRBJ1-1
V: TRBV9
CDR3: CASSVDGTGFAEAFF
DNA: TGTGCCAGCAGCGTAGACGGCACAGGTTTTGCTGAAGCTTTCTTT

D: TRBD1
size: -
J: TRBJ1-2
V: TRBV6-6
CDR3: CASSYLGQGMDGYTF
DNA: TGTGCCAGCAGTTACTTGGGACAGGGGATGGATGGCTACACCTTC

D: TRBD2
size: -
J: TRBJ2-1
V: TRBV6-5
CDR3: CASTRGAYNEQFF
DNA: TGTGCCAGCACCCGGGGGGCCTACAATGAGCAGTTCTTC

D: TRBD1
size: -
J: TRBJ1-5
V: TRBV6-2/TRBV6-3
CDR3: CASSYPGTGDQPQHF
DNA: TGTGCCAGCAGTTACCCCGGGACAGGGGATCAGCCCCAGCATTTT

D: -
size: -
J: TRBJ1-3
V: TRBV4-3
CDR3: CASSQIDRFRNTIYF
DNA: TGCGCCAGCAGCCAGATCGACAGATTTCGTAACACCATATATTTT

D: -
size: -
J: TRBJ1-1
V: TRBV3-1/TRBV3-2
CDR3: CASSQGRRAPGWNTEAFF
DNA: TGTGCCAGCAGCCAAGGTCGGAGGGCCCCAGGTTGGAACACTGAAGCTTTCTTT

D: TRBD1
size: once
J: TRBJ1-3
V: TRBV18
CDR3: CASSPRGQGAQSSGNTIYF
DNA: TGTGCCAGCTCACCACGAGGACAGGGGGCTCAAAGCTCTGGAAACACCATATATTTT

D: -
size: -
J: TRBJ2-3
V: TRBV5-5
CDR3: CASSPRTVLSTDTQYF
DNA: TGTGCCAGCAGCCCAAGGACAGTTCTTAGCACAGATACGCAGTATTTT

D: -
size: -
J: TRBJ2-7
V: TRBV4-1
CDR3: CASSQALEQYF
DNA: TGCGCCAGCAGCCAAGCTCTCGAGCAGTACTTC

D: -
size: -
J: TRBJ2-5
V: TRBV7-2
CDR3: CASNQGGGETQYF
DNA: TGTGCCAGCAATCAGGGAGGGGGTGAGACCCAGTACTTC

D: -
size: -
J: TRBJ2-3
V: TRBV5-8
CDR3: CASSKAGHLMDTQYF
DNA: TGTGCCAGCTCAAAAGCAGGGCACCTGATGGATACGCAGTATTTT

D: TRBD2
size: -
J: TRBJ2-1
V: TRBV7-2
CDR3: CASSLSLAGGGNEQFF
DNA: TGTGCCAGCAGCTTATCACTAGCGGGAGGGGGCAATGAGCAGTTCTTC

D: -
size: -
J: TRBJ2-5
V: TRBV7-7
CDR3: CASSLGGTLAQETQYF
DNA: TGTGCCAGCAGCTTAGGAGGGACTCTCGCCCAAGAGACCCAGTACTTC

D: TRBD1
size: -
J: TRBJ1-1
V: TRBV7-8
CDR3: CASSKQGARLDTEAFF
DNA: TGTGCCAGCAGCAAACAGGGGGCCCGATTGGACACTGAAGCTTTCTTT

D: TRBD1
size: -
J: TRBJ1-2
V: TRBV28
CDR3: CASDLRGQGSYGYTF
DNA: TGTGCCAGCGATCTCCGAGGACAGGGGAGTTATGGCTACACCTTC

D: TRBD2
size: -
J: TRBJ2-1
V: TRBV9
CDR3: CASSVGTSYNEQFF
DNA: TGTGCCAGCAGCGTAGGGACTAGCTACAATGAGCAGTTCTTC

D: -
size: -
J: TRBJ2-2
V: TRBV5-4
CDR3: CASSSTRPGELFF
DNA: TGTGCCAGCAGCTCCACTCGCCCCGGGGAGCTGTTTTTT

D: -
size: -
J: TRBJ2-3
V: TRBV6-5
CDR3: CATKGGQDTQYF
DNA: TGTGCCACGAAGGGGGGGCAAGATACGCAGTATTTT

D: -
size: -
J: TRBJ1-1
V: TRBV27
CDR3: CASSSPFGAAGVEAFF
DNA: TGTGCCAGCAGTTCTCCGTTTGGGGCGGCCGGAGTTGAAGCTTTCTTT

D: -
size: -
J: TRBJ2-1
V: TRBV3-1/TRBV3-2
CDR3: CASSQIATYNEQFF
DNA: TGTGCCAGCAGCCAAATAGCGACCTACAATGAGCAGTTCTTC

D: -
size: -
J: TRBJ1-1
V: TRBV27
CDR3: CASSLIGQGAFF
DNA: TGTGCCAGCAGTTTAATTGGGCAGGGGGCTTTCTTT

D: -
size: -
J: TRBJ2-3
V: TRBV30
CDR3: CAWSPPTDTQYF
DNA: TGTGCCTGGAGTCCCCCAACAGATACGCAGTATTTT

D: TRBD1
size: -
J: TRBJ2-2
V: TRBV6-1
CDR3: CASSDRGSTGELFF
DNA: TGTGCCAGCAGTGACAGGGGGTCCACCGGGGAGCTGTTTTTT

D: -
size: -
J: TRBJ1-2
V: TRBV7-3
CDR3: CASSLSPGSYGYTF
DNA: TGTGCCAGCAGCTTAAGTCCTGGGAGCTATGGCTACACCTTC

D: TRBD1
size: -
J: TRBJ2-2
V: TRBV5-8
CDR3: CASRFDRGLNTGELFF
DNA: TGTGCCAGCAGGTTTGACAGGGGTTTAAACACCGGGGAGCTGTTTTTT

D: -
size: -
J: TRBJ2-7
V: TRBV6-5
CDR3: CASSYGAQSYEQYF
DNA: TGTGCCAGCAGTTACGGGGCACAATCCTACGAGCAGTACTTC

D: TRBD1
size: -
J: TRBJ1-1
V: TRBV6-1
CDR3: CASSEQGAGEAFF
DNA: TGTGCCAGCAGTGAACAGGGGGCCGGTGAAGCTTTCTTT

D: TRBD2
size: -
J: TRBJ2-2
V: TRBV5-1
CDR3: CASTTSGRAWTGELFF
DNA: TGCGCCAGCACCACTAGCGGGAGGGCCTGGACCGGGGAGCTGTTTTTT

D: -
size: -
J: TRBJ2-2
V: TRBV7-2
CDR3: CASSLVGVAGELFF
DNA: TGTGCCAGCAGCCTCGTAGGGGTCGCCGGGGAGCTGTTTTTT

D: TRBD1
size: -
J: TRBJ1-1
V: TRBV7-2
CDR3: CASSRTGAAFF
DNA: TGTGCCAGCAGCCGGACAGGGGCGGCTTTCTTT

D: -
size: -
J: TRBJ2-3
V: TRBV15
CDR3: CATSRDRGARSHDTQYF
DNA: TGTGCCACCAGCAGAGATCGGGGGGCTCGTTCGCATGATACGCAGTATTTT

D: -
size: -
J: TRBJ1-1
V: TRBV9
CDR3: CASSVPEGNRAGAEAFF
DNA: TGTGCCAGCAGCGTACCCGAGGGGAACAGGGCAGGCGCTGAAGCTTTCTTT

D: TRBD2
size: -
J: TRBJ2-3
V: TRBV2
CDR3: CASSVIAGAETDTQYF
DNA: TGTGCCAGCAGTGTTATAGCGGGAGCGGAGACAGATACGCAGTATTTT

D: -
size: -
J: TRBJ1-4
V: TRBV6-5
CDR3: CASRPTTRGNEKLFF
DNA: TGTGCCAGCAGACCTACTACCAGGGGAAATGAAAAACTGTTTTTT

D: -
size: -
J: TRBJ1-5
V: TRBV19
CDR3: CASSADTYSNQPQHF
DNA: TGTGCCAGTAGTGCCGACACATATAGCAATCAGCCCCAGCATTTT

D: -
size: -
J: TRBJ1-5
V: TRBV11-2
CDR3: CASSTAGNQPQHF
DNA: TGTGCCAGCAGCACTGCAGGAAATCAGCCCCAGCATTTT

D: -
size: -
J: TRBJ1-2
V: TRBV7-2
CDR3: CASSLSTGSNYGYTF
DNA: TGTGCCAGCAGCTTATCGACGGGTTCTAACTATGGCTACACCTTC

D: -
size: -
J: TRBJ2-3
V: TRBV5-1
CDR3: CASSSRGIASTDTQYF
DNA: TGCGCCAGCAGCTCGCGCGGGATAGCTAGCACAGATACGCAGTATTTT

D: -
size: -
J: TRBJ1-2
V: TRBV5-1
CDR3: CASSLAAIGQSYGYTF
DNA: TGCGCCAGCAGCTTGGCCGCGATTGGGCAGTCGTATGGCTACACCTTC

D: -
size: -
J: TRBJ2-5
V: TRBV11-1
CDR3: CASSSGPQETQYF
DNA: TGTGCCAGCAGCTCTGGCCCTCAAGAGACCCAGTACTTC

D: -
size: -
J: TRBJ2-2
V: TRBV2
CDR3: CASRTMNTGELFF
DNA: TGTGCCAGTAGGACTATGAACACCGGGGAGCTGTTTTTT

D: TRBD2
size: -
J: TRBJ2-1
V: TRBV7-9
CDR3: CASSPHSGNYNEQFF
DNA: TGTGCCAGCAGCCCCCATAGCGGGAATTACAATGAGCAGTTCTTC

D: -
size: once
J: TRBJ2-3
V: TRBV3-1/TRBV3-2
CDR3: CASSQRQGTDTQYF
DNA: TGTGCCAGCAGCCAACGTCAGGGAACAGATACGCAGTATTTT

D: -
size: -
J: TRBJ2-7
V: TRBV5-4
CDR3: CASSLLGPYEQYF
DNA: TGTGCCAGCAGCTTGCTGGGGCCCTACGAGCAGTACTTC

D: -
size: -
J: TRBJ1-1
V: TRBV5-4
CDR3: CASSFLGADGTEAFF
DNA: TGTGCCAGCAGCTTCTTAGGGGCTGATGGCACTGAAGCTTTCTTT

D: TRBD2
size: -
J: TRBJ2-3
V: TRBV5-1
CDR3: CASSLVRGGPDTQYF
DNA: TGCGCCAGCAGCTTGGTGCGGGGGGGACCCGATACGCAGTATTTT

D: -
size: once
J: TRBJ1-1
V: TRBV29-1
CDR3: CSVESNRPRKAFF
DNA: TGCAGCGTTGAATCGAACAGGCCCCGAAAAGCTTTCTTT

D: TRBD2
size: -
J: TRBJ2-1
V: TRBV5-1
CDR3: CASSLGRTSGYNEQFF
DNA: TGCGCCAGCAGCTTGGGTCGGACTAGCGGATACAATGAGCAGTTCTTC

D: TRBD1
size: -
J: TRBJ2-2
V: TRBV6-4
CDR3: CASSDESGGSHDLFF
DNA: TGTGCCAGCAGTGACGAGTCAGGGGGCTCCCACGACCTGTTTTTT

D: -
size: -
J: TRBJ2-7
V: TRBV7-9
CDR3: CASSSGSAEQYF
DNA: TGTGCCAGCAGCTCCGGGAGCGCCGAGCAGTACTTC

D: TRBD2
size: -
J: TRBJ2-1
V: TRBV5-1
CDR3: CASSSGLAGPGDEQFF
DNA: TGCGCCAGCAGCTCGGGACTAGCGGGACCAGGCGATGAGCAGTTCTTC